A single sample gave rise to the 17 T cell receptor beta chains below, sequenced in a study of early stage breast cancer tumors. Only in-frame clones appear in the TCRdb table, and some are missing; sequencing was by immunoSEQ multiplex PCR. The sample comprises 45,000 to 60,000 clones, roughly 80% of which are singletons, and 1.1% to 1.5% rests with the top ten. Sequences were obtained from blood. The origin of the receptors is a person aged 50 to 59 with breast cancer.

Only one count was recorded for this clone. V usage is TRBV10-3 and J usage is TRBJ1-1, with 7 bases aligning to TRBD1. The CDR3 is 15 residues long. V dropped 3 bases and J dropped 4; count of bases not matched to a gene: 8. Germline lookup yields CDR1 ENHRY and CDR2 SYGVKD. The CDR3 DNA follows: TGTGCCATCAGTGAAGAGGGGGCCGAGGGCACTGAAGCTTTCTTT. Encoded protein: CAISEEGAEGTEAFF.

A single count supports this clone. This chain joins TRBV30 and TRBJ1-1; D unresolved. Germline V lookup: CDR1 GTSNPN, CDR2 SVGIG (reference sequence). This CDR3 has 12 residues. The ends were cut back, 3 bases at V and 8 bases at J, with 13 bases in the middle. The CDR3 spells CAWSATYREAFF. The CDR3 region has the DNA TGTGCCTGGAGCGCAACCTATCGGGAAGCTTTCTTT.

V gene TRBV7-6 combines with J gene TRBJ1-3, with unresolved D. Looked up from germline, CDR1 is SGHVS and CDR2 is FNYEAQ. The CDR3 runs to 17 residues. Trimming left V 0 bases short and J 0 bases short, with 12 bases between. Here the CDR3 reads CASSLASGETSGNTIYF. The CDR3 DNA sequence: TGTGCCAGCAGCTTAGCGTCTGGAGAAACCTCTGGAAACACCATATATTTT. Supplemented by reference TRBV7-6 and TRBJ1-3, the full variable domain reads GAGVSQSPRYKVTKRGQDVALRCDPISGHVSLYWYRQALGQGPEFLTYFNYEAQQDKSGLPNDRFSAERPEGSISTLTIQRTEQRDSAMYRCASSLASGETSGNTIYFGEGSWLTVV.

This chain joins TRBV6-1 and TRBJ1-2; TRBD1 agrees at 9 bases. Losses at the gene ends were 7 bases for V and 7 bases for J; bases not matched to a gene: 10. The germline V gene encodes CDR1 MNHNS and CDR2 SASEGT. This CDR3 contains 14 residues. The CDR3 loop is CASNQDRGIVGYTF. The CDR3 coding sequence is TGTGCCAGCAATCAGGACAGGGGAATTGTTGGCTACACCTTC.

The V and J genes are TRBV7-2 and TRBJ1-2; D not certain. V was clipped by 1 base and J by 4 bases, with 10 bases between them. Germline CDR1 and CDR2: SGHTA and FQGNSA. The CDR3 loop spans 14 amino acids. The CDR3 sequence is CASSLDAAPYGYTF. Here the CDR3 DNA reads TGTGCCAGCAGCTTAGATGCCGCTCCCTATGGCTACACCTTC.

CDR3 DNA: TGTGCCAGCAGTTTACTAGCGGGGGGGCTTAGCGGGGAGCTGTTTTTT. As protein: CASSLLAGGLSGELFF. The rearrangement joins TRBV28 to TRBJ2-2, with 12 bases identical to TRBD2. This CDR3 has 16 residues. Germline assignment: CDR1 MDHEN and CDR2 SYDVKM. V dropped 2 bases and J dropped 7; count of bases not matched to a gene: 5.

This clone was found a few times. The genes are TRBV5-1 and TRBJ1-2; 8 bases line up with TRBD1. The trim removed 0 bases at V and 8 bases at J, leaving 3 bases unmatched. Germline CDR1 is SGHRS and CDR2 is YFSETQ. CDR3 length equals 13 residues. Here the CDR3 DNA reads TGCGCCAGCAGCTTGGTTACAGGGGGAGGCTACACCTTC. Amino acid sequence: CASSLVTGGGYTF.

The CDR3 coding sequence is TGTGCCAGCAGCTCCGGGACAGGGGTGGGGACCGGGGAGCTGTTTTTT. It encodes CASSSGTGVGTGELFF. The chain has TRBV7-2 and TRBJ2-2; 10 bases match TRBD1. J was trimmed by 5 bases and V by 4 bases; bases with no gene match: 7. CDR1 is SGHTA, CDR2 FQGNSA, per germline. The CDR3 extends over 16 amino acids.

This chain uses TRBV5-4 with TRBJ2-2; a weak D match, TRBD1 (6 bases). The CDR3 sequence is 13 residues long. CDR1 is SGHNT, CDR2 YYREEE, per germline (reference sequence). Trimming removed 4 bases at V and 9 bases at J, with 13 bases between. The CDR3 sequence: CASSPDRLRELFF. The CDR3 region has the DNA TGTGCCAGCAGCCCCGACAGGCTCCGGGAGCTGTTTTTT.

V gene TRBV7-8 combines with J gene TRBJ2-5; 12 positions match TRBD1. Looked up from germline, CDR1 is SGHVS and CDR2 is FQNEAQ. With 4 bases clipped from V and 5 bases from J, the junction kept 8 bases outside the gene matches. The CDR3 extends over 16 amino acids. The CDR3: CASSWGGTGGFETQYF. The CDR3, as DNA: TGTGCCAGCAGCTGGGGGGGGACAGGGGGCTTTGAGACCCAGTACTTC.

This chain links TRBV19 with TRBJ1-2; D possibly corresponds to TRBD1 (6 bases). CDR3 length: 15 residues. CDR1 is LNHDA, CDR2 SQIVND, per germline (reference sequence). With 4 bases removed from V and 6 bases from J, the gap between germline ends came to 18 bases. The CDR3 reads CASSKVTTGRNGYTF. In DNA, the CDR3 is TGTGCCAGTAGTAAGGTTACGACAGGACGGAATGGCTACACCTTC. Supplemented by reference TRBV19 and TRBJ1-2, the full variable domain reads DGGITQSPKYLFRKEGQNVTLSCEQNLNHDAMYWYRQDPGQGLRLIYYSQIVNDFQKGDIAEGYSVSREKKESFPLTVTSAQKNPTAFYLCASSKVTTGRNGYTFGSGTRLTVV.

The chain has TRBV7-9 and TRBJ1-1; D is undetermined. CDR1 is SEHNR, CDR2 FQNEAQ, per germline (reference sequence). V was trimmed by 0 bases and J by 2 bases, leaving 10 bases between them. There are 15 residues in the CDR3. As DNA, the CDR3 is TGTGCCAGCAGCTTAGCAGGGTCGCGTAACACTGAAGCTTTCTTT. This gives the protein CASSLAGSRNTEAFF.

This clone is a singleton in its sample. V and J are TRBV6-1 and TRBJ2-5, with D unresolved. The CDR3 is made up of 14 amino acids. The germline gives CDR1 MNHNS, CDR2 SASEGT. V lost 2 bases, J lost 1 base, and 8 bases lay in between. The CDR3 bases are TGTGCCAGCAGTGAATTATATTCCCAAGAGACCCAGTACTTC. Translated, it gives CASSELYSQETQYF.

This chain links TRBV6-5 with TRBJ1-2; D unclear. Germline assignment: CDR1 MNHEY and CDR2 SVGAGI. There are 13 residues in the CDR3. The germline V and J ends were trimmed by 3 bases and 3 bases, with 8 bases remaining between them. CDR3 nucleotides: TGTGCCAGCAGTTATGGCAACGACTATGGCTACACCTTC. Translation gives CASSYGNDYGYTF.

This sequence joins TRBV10-3 and TRBJ2-5; TRBD2 aligns across 8 bases. This CDR3 contains 14 residues. Germline V gene data show CDR1 as ENHRY and CDR2 as SYGVKD. The V segment lost 0 bases and the J segment 5 bases; nucleotides outside the gene matches: 2. The CDR3 sequence: CAISESTGGETQYF. As DNA, the CDR3 is TGTGCCATCAGTGAGTCGACGGGGGGGGAGACCCAGTACTTC.

This clone showed up just a few times. This chain connects TRBV5-1 to TRBJ2-5, with D unresolved. Trimming pared 0 bases from V and 1 base from J, leaving 10 bases between. This CDR3 contains 15 residues. Germline-derived CDR1 and CDR2 are SGHRS and YFSETQ. DNA of the CDR3: TGCGCCAGCAGCTTGGGAGTTAGCCTCCAAGAGACCCAGTACTTC. It specifies CASSLGVSLQETQYF.

The gene calls are TRBV28 and TRBJ2-5, with D possibly being TRBD2 (7 bases). V lost 8 bases and J 5 bases, leaving 18 bases between the germline ends. This CDR3 has 14 amino acids. CDR1 MDHEN and CDR2 SYDVKM come from the germline V gene. The CDR3 protein is CASESPGGMETQYF. CDR3 DNA sequence: TGTGCCAGCGAATCGCCGGGGGGCATGGAGACCCAGTACTTC.